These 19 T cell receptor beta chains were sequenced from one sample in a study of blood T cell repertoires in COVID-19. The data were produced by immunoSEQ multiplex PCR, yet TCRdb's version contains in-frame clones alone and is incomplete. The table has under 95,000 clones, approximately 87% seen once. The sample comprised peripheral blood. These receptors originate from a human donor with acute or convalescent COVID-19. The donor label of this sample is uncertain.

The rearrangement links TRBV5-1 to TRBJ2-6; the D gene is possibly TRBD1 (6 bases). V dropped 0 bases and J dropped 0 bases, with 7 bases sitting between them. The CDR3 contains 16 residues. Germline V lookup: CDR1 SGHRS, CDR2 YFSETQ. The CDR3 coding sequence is TGCGCCAGCAGCTTGGCAGGGGTCTCTGGGGCCAACGTCCTGACTTTC. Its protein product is CASSLAGVSGANVLTF.

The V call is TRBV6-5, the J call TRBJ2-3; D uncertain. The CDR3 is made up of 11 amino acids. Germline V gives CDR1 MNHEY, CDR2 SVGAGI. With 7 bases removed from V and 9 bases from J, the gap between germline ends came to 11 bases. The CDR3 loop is CASTGASTQYF. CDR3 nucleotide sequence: TGTGCCAGCACCGGAGCCAGCACGCAGTATTTT.

The CDR3 protein is CARNPGQGVEKLFF. CDR3 nucleotides: TGTGCCAGAAATCCGGGACAGGGGGTGGAAAAACTGTTTTTT. V is TRBV28 and J is TRBJ1-4, with 11 bases matching TRBD1. V lost 9 bases to trimming and J lost 8 bases; unmatched junction nucleotides: 8. CDR3 size: 14 residues. Germline CDR1 and CDR2: MDHEN and SYDVKM.

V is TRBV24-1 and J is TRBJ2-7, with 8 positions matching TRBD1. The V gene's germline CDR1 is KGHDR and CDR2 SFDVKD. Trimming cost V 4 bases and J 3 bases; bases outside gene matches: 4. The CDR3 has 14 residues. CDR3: CATSDPGTGYEQYF. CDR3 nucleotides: TGTGCCACCAGTGACCCTGGGACAGGCTACGAGCAGTACTTC.

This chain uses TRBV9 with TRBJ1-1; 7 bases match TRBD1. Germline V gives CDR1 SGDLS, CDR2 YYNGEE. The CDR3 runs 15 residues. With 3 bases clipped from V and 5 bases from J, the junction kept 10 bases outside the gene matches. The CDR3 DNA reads TGTGCCAGCAGCGGGGGACAGCCGGGTCGGACTGAAGCTTTCTTT. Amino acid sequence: CASSGGQPGRTEAFF.

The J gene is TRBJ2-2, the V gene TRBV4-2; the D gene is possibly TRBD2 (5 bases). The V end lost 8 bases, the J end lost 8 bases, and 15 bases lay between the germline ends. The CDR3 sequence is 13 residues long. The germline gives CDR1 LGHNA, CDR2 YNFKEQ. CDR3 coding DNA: TGTGCCAGCGGGATAGCGTCTGGTGGGGAGCTGTTTTTT. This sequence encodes CASGIASGGELFF.

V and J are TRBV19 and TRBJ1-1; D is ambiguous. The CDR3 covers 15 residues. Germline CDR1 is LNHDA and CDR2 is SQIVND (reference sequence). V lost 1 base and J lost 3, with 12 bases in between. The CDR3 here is CASSIGSGGDTEAFF. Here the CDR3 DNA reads TGTGCCAGTAGTATAGGGTCCGGAGGTGACACTGAAGCTTTCTTT.

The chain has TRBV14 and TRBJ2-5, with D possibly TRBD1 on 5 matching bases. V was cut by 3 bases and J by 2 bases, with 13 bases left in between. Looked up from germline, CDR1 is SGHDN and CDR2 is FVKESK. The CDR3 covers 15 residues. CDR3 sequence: CASSQRTTAQETQYF. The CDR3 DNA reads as TGTGCCAGCAGCCAGAGGACAACAGCGCAAGAGACCCAGTACTTC.

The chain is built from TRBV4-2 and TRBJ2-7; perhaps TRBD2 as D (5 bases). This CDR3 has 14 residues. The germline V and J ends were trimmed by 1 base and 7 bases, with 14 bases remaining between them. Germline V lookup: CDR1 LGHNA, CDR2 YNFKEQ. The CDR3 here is CASSQGFVGVEQYF. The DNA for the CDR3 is TGTGCCAGCAGCCAAGGTTTTGTCGGGGTTGAGCAGTACTTC.

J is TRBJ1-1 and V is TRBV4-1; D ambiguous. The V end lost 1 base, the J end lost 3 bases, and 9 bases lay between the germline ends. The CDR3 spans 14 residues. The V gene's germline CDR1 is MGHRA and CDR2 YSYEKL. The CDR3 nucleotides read TGCGCCAGCAGCCAAGCGCCGAGGGACACTGAAGCTTTCTTT. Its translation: CASSQAPRDTEAFF.

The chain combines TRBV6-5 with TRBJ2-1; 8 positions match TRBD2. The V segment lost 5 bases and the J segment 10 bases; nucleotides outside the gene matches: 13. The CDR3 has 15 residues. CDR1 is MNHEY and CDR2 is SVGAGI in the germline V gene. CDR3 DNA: TGTGCCAGCAGTCAACGGGTCGGGGGGGCCCCCGAGCAGTTCTTC. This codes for CASSQRVGGAPEQFF.

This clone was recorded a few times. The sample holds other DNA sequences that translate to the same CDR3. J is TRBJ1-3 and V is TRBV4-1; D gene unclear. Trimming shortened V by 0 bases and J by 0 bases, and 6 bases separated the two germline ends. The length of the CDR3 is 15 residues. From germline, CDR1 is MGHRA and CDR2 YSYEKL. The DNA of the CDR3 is TGCGCCAGCAGCCAAGATAGATCCTCTGGAAACACCATATATTTT. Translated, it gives CASSQDRSSGNTIYF.

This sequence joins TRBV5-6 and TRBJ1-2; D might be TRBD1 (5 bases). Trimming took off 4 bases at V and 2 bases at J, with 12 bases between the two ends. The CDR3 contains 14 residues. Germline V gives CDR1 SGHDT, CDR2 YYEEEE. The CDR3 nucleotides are TGTGCCAGCAGCGGGGGACTCTCCAACTATGGCTACACCTTC. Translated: CASSGGLSNYGYTF.

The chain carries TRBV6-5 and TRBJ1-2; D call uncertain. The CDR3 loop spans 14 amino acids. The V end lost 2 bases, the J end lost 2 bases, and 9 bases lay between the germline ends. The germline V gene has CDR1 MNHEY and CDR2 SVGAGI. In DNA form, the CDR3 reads TGTGCCAGCAGTTACCTGTCCAGAAACTATGGCTACACCTTC. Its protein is CASSYLSRNYGYTF.

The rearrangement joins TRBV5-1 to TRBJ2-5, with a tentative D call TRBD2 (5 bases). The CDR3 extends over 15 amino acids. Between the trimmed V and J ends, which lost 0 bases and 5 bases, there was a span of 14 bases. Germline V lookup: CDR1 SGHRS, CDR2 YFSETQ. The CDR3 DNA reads TGCGCCAGCAGCTTGGTCCCCGCTAGCCCGGAGACCCAGTACTTC. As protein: CASSLVPASPETQYF.

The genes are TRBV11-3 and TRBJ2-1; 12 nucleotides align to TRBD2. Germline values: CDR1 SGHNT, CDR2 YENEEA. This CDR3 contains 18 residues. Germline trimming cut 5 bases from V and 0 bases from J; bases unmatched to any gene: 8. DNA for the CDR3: TGTGCCAGCAGCCCCGGACTAGCGGGGTCCGGCTCCTACAATGAGCAGTTCTTC. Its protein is CASSPGLAGSGSYNEQFF.

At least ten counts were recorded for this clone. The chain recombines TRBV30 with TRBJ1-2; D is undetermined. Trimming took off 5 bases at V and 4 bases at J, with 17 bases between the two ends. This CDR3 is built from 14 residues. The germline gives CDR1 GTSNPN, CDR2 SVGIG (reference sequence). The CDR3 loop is CAWGLDSLVYGYTF. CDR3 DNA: TGTGCCTGGGGACTAGACTCGCTCGTCTATGGCTACACCTTC.

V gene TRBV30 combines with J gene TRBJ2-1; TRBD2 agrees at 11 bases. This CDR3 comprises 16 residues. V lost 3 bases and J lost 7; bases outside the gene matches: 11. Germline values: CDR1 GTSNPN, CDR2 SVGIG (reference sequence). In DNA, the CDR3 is TGTGCCTGGAGCAAAGGTAGCGGGGGGGCTAGTAATGAGCAGTTCTTC. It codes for CAWSKGSGGASNEQFF. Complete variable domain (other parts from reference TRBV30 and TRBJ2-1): SQTIHQWPATLVQPVGSPLSLECTVEGTSNPNLYWYRQAAGRGLQLLFYSVGIGQISSEVPQNLSASRPQDRQFILSSKKLLLSDSGFYLCAWSKGSGGASNEQFFGPGTRLTVL.

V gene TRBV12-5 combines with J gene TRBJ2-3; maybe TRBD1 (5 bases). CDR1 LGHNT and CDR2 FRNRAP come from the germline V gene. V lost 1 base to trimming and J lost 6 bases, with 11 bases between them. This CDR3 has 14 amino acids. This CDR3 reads CASGLGQPHDTQYF. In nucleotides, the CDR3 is TGTGCTAGTGGTTTGGGACAGCCGCACGATACGCAGTATTTT.